This TCR beta chain appears in the sequencing data of a study of blood T cell repertoires in COVID-19. Background on the study: The United States, Italy and Spain provided the acute and convalescent COVID-19 samples. Sample material is recorded as cDNA or gDNA derived from T cells, B-cell-depleted T cells, or PBMCs.

In the authors' methods: Counts of nucleated cells, estimated from reference gene primer amplification, were obtained. This table comes from immunoSEQ multiplex PCR, and its TCRdb copy is limited to in-frame clones, with some not included. The V and J calls and clone size come from that table; D and trimming were worked out from the DNA. The sample has roughly 70,000 clones, about 73% seen once. In germline, CDR1 is SEHNR, CDR2 FQNEAQ (reference sequence). Deletions cut 1 base from V and 10 bases from J, with 10 bases between. This CDR3 region has 12 residues. The sequencing input was peripheral blood. The chain has TRBV7-9 and TRBJ1-1; D gene uncertain. This sequence originates from a man in his 60s with acute or convalescent COVID-19. CDR3 residues: CASSLVEGRAFF. As DNA, the CDR3 is TGTGCCAGCAGCTTAGTTGAGGGTAGAGCTTTCTTT. Filled out from reference TRBV7-9 and TRBJ1-1, the complete variable domain reads DTGVSQNPRHKITKRGQNVTFRCDPISEHNRLYWYRQTLGQGPEFLTYFQNEAQLEKSRLLSDRFSAERPKGSFSTLEIQRTEQGDSAMYLCASSLVEGRAFFGQGTRLTVV.